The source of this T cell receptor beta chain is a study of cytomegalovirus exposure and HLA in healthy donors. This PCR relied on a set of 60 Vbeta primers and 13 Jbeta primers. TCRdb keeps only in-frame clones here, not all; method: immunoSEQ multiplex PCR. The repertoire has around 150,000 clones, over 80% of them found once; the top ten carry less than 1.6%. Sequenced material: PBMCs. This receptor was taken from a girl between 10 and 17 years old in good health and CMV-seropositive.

DNA for the CDR3: TGTGCCATCAGTTCCCAGAATCAGCCCCAGCATTTT. Protein: CAISSQNQPQHF. The chain uses TRBV10-3 and TRBJ1-5; D unclear. Germline V gene data show CDR1 as ENHRY and CDR2 as SYGVKD. The CDR3 consists of 12 residues. V was shortened by 5 bases and J by 4 bases, with 6 bases between the two germline ends.